This section outlines one TCR beta chain sequence together with its context. Its target is not known. CDR1 and CDR2 (germline): GTSNPN, SVGIG (reference sequence). V lost 4 bases to trimming and J lost 2 bases; unmatched junction nucleotides: 1. The CDR3 consists of 12 residues. This specimen belongs to a study of T cell responses to AZD1222 COVID-19 vaccine. Profiling relied on immunoSEQ multiplex PCR, and the TCRdb table lists in-frame clones only, not all of them. Of 150,000 to 180,000 clones listed, roughly nine tenths were seen once; the top ten hold approximately 17%. Findings and limits, study-wide: Among the donors, most were white British and more were female, and clonal diversity was possibly underestimated. Across spike, vaccine-associated CD4 TCRs were found, dominant at 160-218 and 743-854.

The sequences come from peripheral blood, collected on day 0 of AZD1222 vaccination. The receptor comes from an adult in good health. The rearrangement uses TRBV30 and TRBJ2-7; 8 positions agree with TRBD1. As DNA, the CDR3 is TGTGCCTGGACAGGGGGCCCCTACGAGCAGTACTTC. Translation: CAWTGGPYEQYF.